This T cell receptor beta chain was retrieved from a study of blood T cell repertoires in COVID-19. Study-level background: Collection of acute and convalescent COVID-19 samples took place in the United States, Italy and Spain. T cells, B-cell-depleted T cells, or PBMCs supplied cDNA or gDNA.

Authors' analysis steps: Amplified reference gene primers provided the basis for estimating nucleated cell counts. Here immunoSEQ multiplex PCR was the method, and the copy in TCRdb shows in-frame clones only, minus some. The V and J calls and clone size come from that table; D and trimming were worked out from the DNA. Of about 53,000 clones in the sample, around 86% were seen once. With 4 bases clipped from V and 0 bases from J, the junction kept 2 bases outside the gene matches. The germline gives CDR1 SGDLS, CDR2 YYNGEE. The CDR3 is made up of 15 amino acids. The source of this sequence is a man at least 80 years old with acute or convalescent COVID-19. The chain recombines TRBV9 with TRBJ2-3, with 10 bases lining up with TRBD2. The sequencing input was peripheral blood. The CDR3 DNA is TGTGCCAGCAGCACTAGCGGGGATAGCACAGATACGCAGTATTTT. It encodes CASSTSGDSTDTQYF.